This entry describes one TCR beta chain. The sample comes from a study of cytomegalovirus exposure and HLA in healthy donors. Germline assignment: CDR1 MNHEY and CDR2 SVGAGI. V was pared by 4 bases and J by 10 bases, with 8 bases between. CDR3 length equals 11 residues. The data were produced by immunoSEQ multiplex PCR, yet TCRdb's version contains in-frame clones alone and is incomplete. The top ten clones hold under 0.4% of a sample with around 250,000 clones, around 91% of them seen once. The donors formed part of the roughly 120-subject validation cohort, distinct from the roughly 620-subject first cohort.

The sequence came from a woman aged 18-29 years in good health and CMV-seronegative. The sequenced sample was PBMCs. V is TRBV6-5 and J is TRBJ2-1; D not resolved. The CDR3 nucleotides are TGTGCCAGCAGTTCTCCTACGGAGCAGTTCTTC. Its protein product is CASSSPTEQFF.